The sequence of this T cell receptor beta chain was determined in a study of blood T cell repertoires in COVID-19 (dated by TCRdb to about 2020). Background on the whole study: Samples covering the acute and convalescent phases of COVID-19 were provided by collaborators in the United States, Italy and Spain. A freely available public database, intended as a resource for researchers studying the immune response to SARS-CoV-2, is where the repertoires were released. The dataset comprised deeply sampled blood TCRbeta repertoires from subjects exposed to, actively infected with, or recovered from COVID-19. The material from the prospective study consisted of cDNA or gDNA derived from T cells, B-cell-depleted T cells, or PBMCs. Where HLA class I and class II types were available, the types were taken from metadata supplied by the sample provider, not from assay-based typing. The samples were drawn from two sources: the first 160 participants of the ongoing ImmuneRACE study, and about 1,300 subjects contributed by 6 global collaborators. The sample metadata nearly always contained a de-identified subject ID, COVID-19 status, age in years and sex. Study-wide findings and limitations: How much clinical and demographic metadata was included differed by source and by participant, and the metadata was provided uncurated.

TCRbeta CDR3 regions were amplified from genomic DNA using the immunoSEQ Assay, a bias-controlled multiplex PCR. The study's processing was this. The number of nucleated cells in each sample was estimated by amplification of reference gene primers within the assay. Sequence reads were collapsed and filtered to measure the absolute abundance of every unique TCRbeta CDR3 rearrangement. Productive Simpson clonality was computed per sample as the square root of Simpson's diversity index over productive rearrangements. TCRdb mirrors the immuneACCESS table, restricted to in-frame sequences. Some clones are absent from its copies; in checked studies, under half trace to an unresolved V gene, and the reason for the others is unknown. V and J calls and clone size are copied from that table; D and trimming were computed from the DNA. The sample table contains some 120,000 clones; only one count was recorded for 65% to 85% of them. Approximately 0.75% of the sample lies in the top ten.

The cysteine opens and the phenylalanine closes a CDR3 of 13 amino acids. Only CDR3 DNA remains: 39 bases, in frame from the first base. V sheds 4 bases and J sheds 0 bases, leaving 5 bases between their ends. The germline V gene specifies SGHTA as CDR1 and FQGNSA as CDR2. Regarding this clone: The antigen it recognizes is unknown. No base qualities exist here, and no much larger clone lies one base off it.

Each collaborating institution followed its own protocols to collect whole blood in K2EDTA tubes. For TCRbeta analysis, collaborators shipped samples in one of three forms: frozen whole blood, isolated PBMCs, or DNA extracted from either of those sample types. Source material: peripheral blood. Rearrangement joined TRBV7-2 to TRBJ2-3, with the D gene uncertain. This clonotype was sampled from a woman aged 70-85 years with acute or convalescent COVID-19. The CDR3 corresponds to CASSSQSTDTQYF. The nucleotide sequence reads TGTGCCAGCAGCTCGCAGAGCACAGATACGCAGTATTTT.